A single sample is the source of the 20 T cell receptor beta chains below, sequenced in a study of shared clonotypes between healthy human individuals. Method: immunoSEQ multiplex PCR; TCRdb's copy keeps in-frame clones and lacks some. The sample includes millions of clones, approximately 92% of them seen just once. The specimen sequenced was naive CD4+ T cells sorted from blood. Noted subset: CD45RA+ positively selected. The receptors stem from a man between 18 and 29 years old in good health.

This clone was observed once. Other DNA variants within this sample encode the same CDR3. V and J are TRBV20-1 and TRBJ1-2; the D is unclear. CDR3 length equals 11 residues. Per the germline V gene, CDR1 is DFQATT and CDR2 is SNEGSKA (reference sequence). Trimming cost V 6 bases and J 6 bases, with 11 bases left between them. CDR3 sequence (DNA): TGCAGTGCGCCGGGGTTGGATGGCTACACCTTC. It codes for CSAPGLDGYTF.

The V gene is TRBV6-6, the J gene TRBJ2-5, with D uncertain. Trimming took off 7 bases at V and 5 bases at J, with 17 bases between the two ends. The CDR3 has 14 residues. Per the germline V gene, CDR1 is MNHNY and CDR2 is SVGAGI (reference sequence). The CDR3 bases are TGTGCCAGCAACACAGAACGGATGTGGGAGACCCAGTACTTC. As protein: CASNTERMWETQYF.

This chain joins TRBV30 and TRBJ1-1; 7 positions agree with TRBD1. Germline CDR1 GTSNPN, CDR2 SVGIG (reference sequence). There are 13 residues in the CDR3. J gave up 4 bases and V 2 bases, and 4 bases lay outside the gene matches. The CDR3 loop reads CAWSMGQSTEAFF. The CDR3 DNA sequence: TGTGCCTGGAGTATGGGACAGAGCACTGAAGCTTTCTTT.

DNA of the CDR3: TGTGCCAGCAGTTACTCGTACGGGGATCCCTACGAGCAGTACTTC. This gives the protein CASSYSYGDPYEQYF. The chain links TRBV6-5 to TRBJ2-7; tentative D call: TRBD2 (5 bases). Germline CDR1 MNHEY, CDR2 SVGAGI. The CDR3 has 15 residues. The V end was cut by 0 bases, the J end by 2 bases, with 11 bases between.

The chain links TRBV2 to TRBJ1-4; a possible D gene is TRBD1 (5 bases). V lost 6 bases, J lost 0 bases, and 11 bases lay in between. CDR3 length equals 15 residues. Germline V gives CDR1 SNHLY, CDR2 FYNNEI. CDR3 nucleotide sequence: TGTGCCAGCAGCCGGGACTTAGCAACTAATGAAAAACTGTTTTTT. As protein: CASSRDLATNEKLFF.

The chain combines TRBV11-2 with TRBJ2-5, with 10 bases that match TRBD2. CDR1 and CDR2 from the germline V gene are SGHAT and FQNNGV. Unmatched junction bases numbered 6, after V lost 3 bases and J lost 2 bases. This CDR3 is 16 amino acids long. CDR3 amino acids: CASSLAFSGGQETQYF. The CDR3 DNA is TGTGCCAGCAGCTTGGCCTTTAGCGGGGGGCAAGAGACCCAGTACTTC.

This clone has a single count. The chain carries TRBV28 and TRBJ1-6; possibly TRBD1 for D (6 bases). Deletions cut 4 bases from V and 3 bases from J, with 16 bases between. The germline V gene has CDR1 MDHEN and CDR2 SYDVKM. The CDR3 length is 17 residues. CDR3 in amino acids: CASSSPLGQYYNSPLHF. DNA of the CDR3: TGTGCCAGCAGTTCGCCCCTTGGACAGTACTATAATTCACCCCTCCACTTT.

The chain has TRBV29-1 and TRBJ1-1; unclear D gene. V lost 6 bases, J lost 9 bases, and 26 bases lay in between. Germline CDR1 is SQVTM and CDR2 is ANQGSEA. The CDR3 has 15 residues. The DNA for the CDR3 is TGCAGCGTGTTGGCTTACGGAATAGGGCCAGTAAAAGCTTTCTTT. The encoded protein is CSVLAYGIGPVKAFF.

CDR3 sequence: CASSSEGLNTEAFF. Here the CDR3 DNA reads TGTGCCAGCAGCTCGGAGGGGCTGAACACTGAAGCTTTCTTT. The gene calls are TRBV11-2 and TRBJ1-1, with TRBD1 as a possible D gene (5 bases). Germline V gene lookup returns CDR1 SGHAT and CDR2 FQNNGV. The V and J ends lost 4 bases and 0 bases respectively, with 9 bases between them. The CDR3 has 14 amino acids. Full variable domain (rest looked up from reference TRBV11-2 and TRBJ1-1): EAGVAQSPRYKIIEKRQSVAFWCNPISGHATLYWYQQILGQGPKLLIQFQNNGVVDDSQLPKDRFSAERLKGVDSTLKIQPAKLEDSAVYLCASSSEGLNTEAFFGQGTRLTVV.

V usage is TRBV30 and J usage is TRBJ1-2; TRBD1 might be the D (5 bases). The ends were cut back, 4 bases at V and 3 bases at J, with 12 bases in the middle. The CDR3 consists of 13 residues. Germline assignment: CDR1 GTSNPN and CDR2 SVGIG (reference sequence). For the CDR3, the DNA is TGTGCCTGGAATCCGGGGGGGGACTATGGCTACACCTTC. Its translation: CAWNPGGDYGYTF.

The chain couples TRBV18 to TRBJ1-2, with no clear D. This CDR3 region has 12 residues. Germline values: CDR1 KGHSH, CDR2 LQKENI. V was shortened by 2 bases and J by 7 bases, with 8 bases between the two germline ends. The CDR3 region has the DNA TGTGCCAGCTCACCAGGCAGCGGTGGCTACACCTTC. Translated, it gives CASSPGSGGYTF.

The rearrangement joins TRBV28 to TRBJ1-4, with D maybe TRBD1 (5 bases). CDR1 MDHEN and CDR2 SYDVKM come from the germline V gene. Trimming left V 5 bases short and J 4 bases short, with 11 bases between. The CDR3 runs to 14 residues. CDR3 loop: CASSRGGVNEKLFF. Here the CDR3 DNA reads TGTGCCAGCAGTCGCGGGGGGGTTAATGAAAAACTGTTTTTT.

DNA of the CDR3: TGTGCCAGCAGCTTAAGAAGGGCGGGAGGGCCCAAAAACATTCAGTACTTC. Its protein product is CASSLRRAGGPKNIQYF. The chain is built from TRBV11-2 and TRBJ2-4; 9 nucleotides match TRBD2. CDR1 and CDR2 (germline): SGHAT, FQNNGV. The CDR3 extends over 17 amino acids. V trimming: 2 bases; J trimming: 2 bases; junction bases outside the gene matches: 7.

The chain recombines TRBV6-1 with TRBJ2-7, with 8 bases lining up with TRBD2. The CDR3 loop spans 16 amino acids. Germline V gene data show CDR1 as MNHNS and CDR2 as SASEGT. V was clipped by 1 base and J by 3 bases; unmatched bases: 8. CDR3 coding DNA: TGTGCCAGCAGTGAAGATAGAGCGGGAGTAGGCTACGAGCAGTACTTC. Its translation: CASSEDRAGVGYEQYF.

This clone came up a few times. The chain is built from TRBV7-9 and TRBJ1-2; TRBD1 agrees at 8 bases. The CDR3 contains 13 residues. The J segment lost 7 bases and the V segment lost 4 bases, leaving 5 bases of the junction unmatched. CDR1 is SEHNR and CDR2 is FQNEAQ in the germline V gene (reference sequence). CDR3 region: CASSSWTGTGYTF. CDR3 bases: TGTGCCAGCAGCTCCTGGACAGGGACTGGCTACACCTTC.

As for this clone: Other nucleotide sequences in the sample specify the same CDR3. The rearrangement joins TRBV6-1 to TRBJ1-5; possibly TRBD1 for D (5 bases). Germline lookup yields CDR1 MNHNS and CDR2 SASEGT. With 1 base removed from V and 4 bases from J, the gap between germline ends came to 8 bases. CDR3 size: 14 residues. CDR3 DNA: TGTGCCAGCAGTGAAGAATGGGGGAATCAGCCCCAGCATTTT. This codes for CASSEEWGNQPQHF.

The CDR3 here is CAISESRGDTEAFF. The CDR3 DNA reads as TGTGCCATCAGTGAGTCCAGGGGAGATACTGAAGCTTTCTTT. The V and J genes are TRBV10-3 and TRBJ1-1, with TRBD1 as a possible D gene (6 bases). V lost 0 bases to trimming and J lost 5 bases, with 10 bases between them. The CDR3 loop spans 14 amino acids. Germline loops: CDR1 ENHRY, CDR2 SYGVKD.

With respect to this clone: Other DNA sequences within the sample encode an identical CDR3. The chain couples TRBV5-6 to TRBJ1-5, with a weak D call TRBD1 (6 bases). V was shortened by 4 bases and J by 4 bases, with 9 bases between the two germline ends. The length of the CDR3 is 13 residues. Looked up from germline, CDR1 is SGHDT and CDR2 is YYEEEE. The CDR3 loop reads CASSLDRNQPQHF. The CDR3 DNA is TGTGCCAGCAGCCTAGACAGGAATCAGCCCCAGCATTTT.

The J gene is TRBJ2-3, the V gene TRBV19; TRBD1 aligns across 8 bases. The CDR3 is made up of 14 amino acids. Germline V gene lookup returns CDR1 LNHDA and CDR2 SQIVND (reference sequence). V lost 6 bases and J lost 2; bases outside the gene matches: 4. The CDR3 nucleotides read TGTGCCAGTAGGATGACAGGGGTCACAGATACGCAGTATTTT. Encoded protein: CASRMTGVTDTQYF.

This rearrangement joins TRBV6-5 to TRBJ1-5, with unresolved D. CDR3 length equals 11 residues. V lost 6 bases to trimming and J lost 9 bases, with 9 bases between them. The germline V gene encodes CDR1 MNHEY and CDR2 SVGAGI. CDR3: CASRGEWPQHF. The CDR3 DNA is TGTGCCAGCAGAGGCGAATGGCCCCAGCATTTT.